This T cell receptor beta chain was sequenced in a study of T cells after yellow fever vaccination. TCRdb used MiXCR to reprocess the 5' RACE reads, holding one entry per CDR3 protein. This sample has 110,000 or so distinct CDR3 sequences; more than 5.5% occur once, and the top ten carry roughly 3%. Ten or more counts support this clonotype. Germline CDR1 SGHRS, CDR2 YFSETQ. V shed 4 bases and J 4 bases; nucleotides not matched to a gene: 5. CDR3 length equals 14 residues. The starting material was CD4+ T cells sorted from PBMCs, obtained about 49 days after the first yellow fever vaccination. This TCR was recovered from a man younger than 35 who received the YFV17D yellow fever vaccine. The V gene is TRBV5-1, the J gene TRBJ1-1, with 9 nucleotides matching TRBD1. Here the CDR3 reads CASSEDRGGTEAFF. DNA for the CDR3: TGCGCCAGCAGCGAGGACAGGGGAGGCACTGAAGCTTTCTTT.